Listed below are T cell receptor beta chains from one sample, sequenced in a study of siplizumab effects on memory and regulatory T cells. Some clones are missing from TCRdb's copy, which holds only in-frame ones; the method was immunoSEQ multiplex PCR. The repertoire holds some 100,000 clones, around 95% seen once, with over 0.55% in the top ten. Sequenced input: Tregs sorted from blood. All receptors derive from a human donor in good health. CDR3s include the opening cysteine and the closing phenylalanine or tryptophan. The D gene is left open where the match is weak. For some rows the clone size is stated as once, few or many, or as a class when expanded; others skip it.

TGTGCCAGCAGCGTAGTGATTGCTGGGGCCAACGTCCTGACTTTC	CASSVVIAGANVLTF	-	TRBJ2-6	TRBV9	-
TGCGCCAGCAGCTCGTACTTAGGGGCCCAAGAGACCCAGTACTTC	CASSSYLGAQETQYF	-	TRBJ2-5	TRBV5-1	-
TGTGCCAGCAGCTTGGGACAAACCCTGAGCGGGAGAAGGTTTAAACATACGCAGTATTTT	CASSLGQTLSGRRFKHTQYF	TRBD2	TRBJ2-3	TRBV5-5	-
TGTGCCAGCAGCCTGACTAGCGGAGGTGTCGAGCAGTACTTC	CASSLTSGGVEQYF	TRBD2	TRBJ2-7	TRBV5-5	-
TGTGCCAGCAGCTTAGGAGATTATAGCAATCAGCCCCAGCATTTT	CASSLGDYSNQPQHF	-	TRBJ1-5	TRBV7-9	-
TGCGCCAGCAGTGGCAGTGTCTACGAGCAGTACTTC	CASSGSVYEQYF	-	TRBJ2-7	TRBV10-2	-
TGTGCCAGCAGCCTAGGGCGGGGTTGGGTGTCTGGGGCCAACGTCCTGACTTTC	CASSLGRGWVSGANVLTF	-	TRBJ2-6	TRBV7-9	-
TGTGCCAGCAGCTTACTGGGTTTTAGTCTCTTGACCTACGAGCAGTACTTC	CASSLLGFSLLTYEQYF	-	TRBJ2-7	TRBV7-2	once
TGTGCCAGCAGTGTCAGACAGGGACCCTACGAGCAGTACTTC	CASSVRQGPYEQYF	TRBD1	TRBJ2-7	TRBV6-1	once
TGCAGCGTTGCGGACACAGATACGCAGTATTTT	CSVADTDTQYF	-	TRBJ2-3	TRBV29-1	-
TGTGCCAGCAGTGCGAGGGAAAAACTGTTTTTT	CASSAREKLFF	-	TRBJ1-4	TRBV6-1	once
TGTGCCAGCGGTAGGAGACTAGCGGAGGGCAATGAGCAGTTCTTC	CASGRRLAEGNEQFF	TRBD2	TRBJ2-1	TRBV27	-
TGCGCCAGGACAGGGGACCCTTTCGAAGCTTTCTTT	CARTGDPFEAFF	TRBD1	TRBJ1-1	TRBV23-1	-
TGTGCCAGCAGTGAAAAGAGCAGATCCACTGAAGCTTTCTTT	CASSEKSRSTEAFF	-	TRBJ1-1	TRBV6-1	-
TGCGCCAGCAGCCTGACAGGGGCCTTCAATCAGCCCCAGCATTTT	CASSLTGAFNQPQHF	TRBD1	TRBJ1-5	TRBV5-1	-
TGCGCCAGCAGCTTAGGACAGGGCATGGGCTATGGCTACACCTTC	CASSLGQGMGYGYTF	TRBD1	TRBJ1-2	TRBV5-1	-
TGTGCCAGCAGTAAATTAGTGGGGGTGGCTGGAAACACCATATATTTT	CASSKLVGVAGNTIYF	-	TRBJ1-3	TRBV11-2	-
TGTGCCAGCAGCTTGGCCCATACTACATTAAGCGGACTGCCAGATACGCAGTATTTT	CASSLAHTTLSGLPDTQYF	-	TRBJ2-3	TRBV5-5	once
TGTGCCTGGAGTTTGGGGGTTAGCGGGAGAAGGAGCGAGCAGTACTTC	CAWSLGVSGRRSEQYF	TRBD2	TRBJ2-7	TRBV30	-
TGTGCCAGCAGTTTAAGACGGGGCCTCTATGGCTACACCTTC	CASSLRRGLYGYTF	-	TRBJ1-2	TRBV27	-
TGTGCCAGCAGCCCAGAAGTACTAGCGGGAATCACCGGGGAGCTGTTTTTT	CASSPEVLAGITGELFF	TRBD2	TRBJ2-2	TRBV9	-
TGCGCCAGCAGAGAGACAGGGGTCACCGGGGAGCTGTTTTTT	CASRETGVTGELFF	TRBD1	TRBJ2-2	TRBV4-1	-
TGTGCCAGCAGGAAGGGCAGGTCCTACGAGCAGTACTTC	CASRKGRSYEQYF	-	TRBJ2-7	TRBV28	-
TGTGCCAGCAGCGTAGACGGCTATGGCTACACCTTC	CASSVDGYGYTF	-	TRBJ1-2	TRBV9	-
TGCGCCAGCAGCTTATTTACAGGGAGAAAGGACGGGGAGCTGTTTTTT	CASSLFTGRKDGELFF	-	TRBJ2-2	TRBV5-1	-
TGTGCCAGCAGCTTAGCTTTCGGTCTAGCGGGAGGAAGGACCGGGGAGCTGTTTTTT	CASSLAFGLAGGRTGELFF	TRBD2	TRBJ2-2	TRBV7-8	-
TGTGCCAGTATGCCCGGGGACAGGGGCTCCTACAATGAGCAGTTCTTC	CASMPGDRGSYNEQFF	TRBD1	TRBJ2-1	TRBV19	-
TGCAGTGCTAGTGGCTTTGATACGCAGTATTTT	CSASGFDTQYF	-	TRBJ2-3	TRBV20-1	-
TGTGCCAGCTCACCCGACAGGGGCAACTATGGCTACACCTTC	CASSPDRGNYGYTF	TRBD1	TRBJ1-2	TRBV18	-
TGTGCCAGCAGCTTAACGGTCGGCGGCTACACCTTC	CASSLTVGGYTF	-	TRBJ1-2	TRBV7-9	medium-sized
TGTGCCAGCAGCCAAGATCCGTTTACAGGACTAGCGGTCTACGAGCAGTACTTC	CASSQDPFTGLAVYEQYF	TRBD2	TRBJ2-7	TRBV4-2	once
TGTGCCTGGAGTGGGACAGGGGATGCTGAAGCTTTCTTT	CAWSGTGDAEAFF	TRBD1	TRBJ1-1	TRBV30	few
TGTGCCATCAGGCAGGGGAGAACCTACAATGAGCAGTTCTTC	CAIRQGRTYNEQFF	-	TRBJ2-1	TRBV10-3	-
TGTGCCAGCAGCTTAGGGGAGACCCAGTACTTC	CASSLGETQYF	-	TRBJ2-5	TRBV11-3	-
TGTGCCAGCAGCCTAAATGGGAACACCGGGGAGCTGTTTTTT	CASSLNGNTGELFF	-	TRBJ2-2	TRBV7-9	-
TGTGCCAGCACCTCCAGCACAGGGATGGTAGGTCAGCCCCAGCATTTT	CASTSSTGMVGQPQHF	-	TRBJ1-5	TRBV28	-
TGTGCCAGCAGTACTTCTGGGGCGGGAGCCTACGAGCAGTACTTC	CASSTSGAGAYEQYF	TRBD2	TRBJ2-7	TRBV28	-
TGTGCCAGCAGTTACTCGGGGCCTCAGGGTGGCTACACCTTC	CASSYSGPQGGYTF	-	TRBJ1-2	TRBV6-5	-
TGTGCCAGCAGTTTTAGGGTTAAGCAGTACTTC	CASSFRVKQYF	-	TRBJ2-7	TRBV28	-
TGCGCCAGCAGCTTACTGAGCGGGAGGGCCCCCTACGAGCAGTACTTC	CASSLLSGRAPYEQYF	TRBD2	TRBJ2-7	TRBV5-1	-
TGTGCCAGCAGTGACCACAGGGGATTCTACGAGCAGTACTTC	CASSDHRGFYEQYF	TRBD1	TRBJ2-7	TRBV2	once
TGCGCCAGCAGCTTGGGTAACACAGATACGCAGTATTTT	CASSLGNTDTQYF	-	TRBJ2-3	TRBV5-1	-
TGTGCCAGCAGCCAAAGGACAGGGCTAGGCAATGAGCAGTTCTTC	CASSQRTGLGNEQFF	TRBD1	TRBJ2-1	TRBV14	-